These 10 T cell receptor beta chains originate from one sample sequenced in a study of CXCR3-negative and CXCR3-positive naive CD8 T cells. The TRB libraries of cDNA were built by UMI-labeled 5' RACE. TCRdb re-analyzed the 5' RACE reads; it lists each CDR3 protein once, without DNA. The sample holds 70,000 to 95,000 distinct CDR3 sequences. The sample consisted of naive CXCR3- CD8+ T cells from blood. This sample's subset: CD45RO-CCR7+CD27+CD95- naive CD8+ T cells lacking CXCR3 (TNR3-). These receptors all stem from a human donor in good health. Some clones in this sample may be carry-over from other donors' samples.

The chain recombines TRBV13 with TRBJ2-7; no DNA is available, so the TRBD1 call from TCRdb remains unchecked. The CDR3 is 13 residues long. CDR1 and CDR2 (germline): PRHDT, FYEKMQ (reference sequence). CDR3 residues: CASSYGQDYEQYF.

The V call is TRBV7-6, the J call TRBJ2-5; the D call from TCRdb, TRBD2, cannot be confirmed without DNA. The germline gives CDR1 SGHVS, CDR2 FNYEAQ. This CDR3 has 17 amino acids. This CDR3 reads CASSTNLPLGARETQYF. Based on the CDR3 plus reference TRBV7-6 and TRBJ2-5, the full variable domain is GAGVSQSPRYKVTKRGQDVALRCDPISGHVSLYWYRQALGQGPEFLTYFNYEAQQDKSGLPNDRFSAERPEGSISTLTIQRTEQRDSAMYRCASSTNLPLGARETQYFGPGTRLLVL.

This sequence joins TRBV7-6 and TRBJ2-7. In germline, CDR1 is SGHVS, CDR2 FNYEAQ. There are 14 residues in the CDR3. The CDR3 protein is CASSLAGLSYEQYF.

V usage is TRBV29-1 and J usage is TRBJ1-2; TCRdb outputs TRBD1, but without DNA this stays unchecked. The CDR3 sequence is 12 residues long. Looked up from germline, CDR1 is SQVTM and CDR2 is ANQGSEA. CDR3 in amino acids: CSVEGTGPGYTF. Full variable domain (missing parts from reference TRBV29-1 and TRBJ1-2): SAVISQKPSRDICQRGTSLTIQCQVDSQVTMMFWYRQQPGQSLTLIATANQGSEATYESGFVIDKFPISRPNLTFSTLTVSNMSPEDSSIYLCSVEGTGPGYTFGSGTRLTVV.

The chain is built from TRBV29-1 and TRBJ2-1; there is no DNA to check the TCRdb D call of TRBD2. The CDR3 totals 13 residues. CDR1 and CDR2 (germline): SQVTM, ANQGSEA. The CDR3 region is CSVKAGGLNEQFF.

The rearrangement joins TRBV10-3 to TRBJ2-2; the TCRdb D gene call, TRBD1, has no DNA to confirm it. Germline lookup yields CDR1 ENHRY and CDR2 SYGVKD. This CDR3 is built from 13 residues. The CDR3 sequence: CAIKEGGAGELFF.

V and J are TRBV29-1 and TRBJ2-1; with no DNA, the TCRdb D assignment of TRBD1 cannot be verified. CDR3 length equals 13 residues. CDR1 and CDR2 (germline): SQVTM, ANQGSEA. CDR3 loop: CSVVGGRVNEQFF.

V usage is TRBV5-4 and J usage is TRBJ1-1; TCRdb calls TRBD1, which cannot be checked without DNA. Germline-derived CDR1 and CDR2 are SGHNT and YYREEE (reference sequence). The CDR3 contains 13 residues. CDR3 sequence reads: CASSLRTATEAFF.

The CDR3 here is CSVDLQGGNEQFF. The gene calls are TRBV29-1 and TRBJ2-1; TCRdb's D gene call, TRBD2, goes unchecked for lack of DNA. Germline V CDR1 and CDR2: SQVTM, ANQGSEA. This CDR3 comprises 13 residues.

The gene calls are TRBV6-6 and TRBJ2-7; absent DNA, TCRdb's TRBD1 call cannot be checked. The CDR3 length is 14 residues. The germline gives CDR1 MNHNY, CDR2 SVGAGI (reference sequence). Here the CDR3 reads CASSPLARPAEQYF.